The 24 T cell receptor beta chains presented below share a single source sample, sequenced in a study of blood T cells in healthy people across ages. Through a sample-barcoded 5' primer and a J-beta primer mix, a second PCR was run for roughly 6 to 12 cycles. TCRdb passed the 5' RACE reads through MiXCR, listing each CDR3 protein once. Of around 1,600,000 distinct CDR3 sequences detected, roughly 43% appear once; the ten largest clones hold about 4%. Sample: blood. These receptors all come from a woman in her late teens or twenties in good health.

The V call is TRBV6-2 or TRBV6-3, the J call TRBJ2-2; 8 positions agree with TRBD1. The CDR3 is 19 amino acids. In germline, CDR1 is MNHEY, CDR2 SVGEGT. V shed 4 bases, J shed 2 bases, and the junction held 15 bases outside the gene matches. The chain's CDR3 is CASSSPGVRDRPNTGELFF. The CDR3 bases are TGTGCCAGCAGTTCCCCCGGAGTCCGGGACAGGCCTAACACCGGGGAGCTGTTTTTT.

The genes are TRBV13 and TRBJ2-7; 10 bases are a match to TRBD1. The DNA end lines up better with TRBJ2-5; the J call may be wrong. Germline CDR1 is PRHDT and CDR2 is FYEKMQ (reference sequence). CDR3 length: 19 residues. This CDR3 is CASSTMTGGTPSFQETQYF. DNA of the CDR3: TGTGCCAGCAGCACCATGACAGGGGGCACACCTTCGTTCCAAGAGACCCAGTACTTC.

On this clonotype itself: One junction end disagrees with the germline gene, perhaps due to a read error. The CDR3 DNA follows: TGCGCCAGCAGCCAAGACCGCGGGGGTTACAAGGAGCAGTTCTTC. Translation gives CASSQDRGGYKEQFF. The chain uses TRBV4-3 and TRBJ2-1, with TRBD2 matching 7 bases. This CDR3 has 15 amino acids. CDR1 and CDR2 from the germline V gene are LGHNA and YSLEER.

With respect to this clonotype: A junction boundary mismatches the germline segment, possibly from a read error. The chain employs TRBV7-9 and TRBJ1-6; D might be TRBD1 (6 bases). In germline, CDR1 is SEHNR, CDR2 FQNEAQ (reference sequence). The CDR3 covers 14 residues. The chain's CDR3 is CAGSPGGLSSPLHF. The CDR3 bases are TGTGCCGGCAGCCCTGGGGGGCTAAGTTCACCCCTCCACTTT. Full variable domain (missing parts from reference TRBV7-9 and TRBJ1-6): DTGVSQNPRHKITKRGQNVTFRCDPISEHNRLYWYRQTLGQGPEFLTYFQNEAQLEKSRLLSDRFSAERPKGSFSTLEIQRTEQGDSAMYLCAGSPGGLSSPLHFGNGTRLTVT.

The DNA for the CDR3 is TGTGCCAGCAGTGGGGGACAGAGAAATGGCTACACCTTC. Translating gives CASSGGQRNGYTF. The V call is TRBV2, the J call TRBJ1-2, with 7 bases identical to TRBD1. Germline V gene lookup returns CDR1 SNHLY and CDR2 FYNNEI. Trimming at V came to 4 bases and at J to 6 bases, leaving 5 bases not matched to a gene. This CDR3 region has 13 residues. The full variable domain, with the rest looked up from reference TRBV2 and TRBJ1-2, is EPEVTQTPSHQVTQMGQEVILRCVPISNHLYFYWYRQILGQKVEFLVSFYNNEISEKSEIFDDQFSVERPDGSNFTLKIRSTKLEDSAMYFCASSGGQRNGYTFGSGTRLTVV.

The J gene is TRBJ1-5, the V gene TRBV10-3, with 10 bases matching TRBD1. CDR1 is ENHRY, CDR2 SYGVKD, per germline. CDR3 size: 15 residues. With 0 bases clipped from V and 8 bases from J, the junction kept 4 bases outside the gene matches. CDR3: CAISESGTGVEPQHF. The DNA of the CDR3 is TGTGCCATCAGTGAGTCCGGGACAGGGGTGGAGCCCCAGCATTTT.

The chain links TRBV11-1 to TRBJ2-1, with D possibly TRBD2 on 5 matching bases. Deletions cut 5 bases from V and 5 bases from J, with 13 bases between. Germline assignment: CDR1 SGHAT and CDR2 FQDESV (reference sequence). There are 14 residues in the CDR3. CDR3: CASSRTGMDNEQFF. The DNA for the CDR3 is TGTGCCAGCAGCCGAACGGGGATGGACAATGAGCAGTTCTTC.

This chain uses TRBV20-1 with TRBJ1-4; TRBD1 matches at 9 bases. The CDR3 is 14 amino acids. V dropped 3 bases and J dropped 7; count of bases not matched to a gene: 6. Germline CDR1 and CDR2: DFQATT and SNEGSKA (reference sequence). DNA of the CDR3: TGCAGTGCTAGGGACAGGGGAGTTGGTGAAAAACTGTTTTTT. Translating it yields CSARDRGVGEKLFF.

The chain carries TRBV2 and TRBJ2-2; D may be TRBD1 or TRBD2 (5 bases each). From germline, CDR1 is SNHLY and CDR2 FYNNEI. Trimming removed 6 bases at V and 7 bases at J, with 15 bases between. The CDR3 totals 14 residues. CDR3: CASREGQGDGELFF. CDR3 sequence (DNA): TGTGCCAGCAGAGAGGGGCAGGGCGACGGGGAGCTGTTTTTT.

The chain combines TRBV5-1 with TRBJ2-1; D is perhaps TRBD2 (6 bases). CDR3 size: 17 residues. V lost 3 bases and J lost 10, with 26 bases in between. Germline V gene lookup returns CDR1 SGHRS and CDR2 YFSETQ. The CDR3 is CASSSRFLTREFGEQFF. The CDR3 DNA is TGCGCCAGCAGCTCGCGCTTCTTGACTAGGGAGTTCGGAGAGCAGTTCTTC.

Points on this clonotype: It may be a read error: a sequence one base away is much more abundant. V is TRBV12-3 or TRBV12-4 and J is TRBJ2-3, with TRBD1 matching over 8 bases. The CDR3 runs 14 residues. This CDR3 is CAGSYSGGADTQYF. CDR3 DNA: TGTGCCGGCAGTTACTCAGGGGGCGCAGATACGCAGTATTTT.

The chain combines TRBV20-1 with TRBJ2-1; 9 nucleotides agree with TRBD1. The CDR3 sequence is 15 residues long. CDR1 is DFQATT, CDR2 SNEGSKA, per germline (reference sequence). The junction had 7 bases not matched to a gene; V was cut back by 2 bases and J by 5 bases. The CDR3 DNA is TGCAGTGCTAGACAGACGGGACAGGGCCACAATGAGCAGTTCTTC. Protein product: CSARQTGQGHNEQFF.

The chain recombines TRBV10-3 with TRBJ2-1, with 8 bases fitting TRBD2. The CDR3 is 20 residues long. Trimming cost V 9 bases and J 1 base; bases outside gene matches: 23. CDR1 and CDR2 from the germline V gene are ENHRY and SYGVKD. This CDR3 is CAIKQGSGSIAGLSYNEQFF. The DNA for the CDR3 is TGTGCCATTAAACAGGGATCCGGTTCAATAGCGGGACTTTCCTACAATGAGCAGTTCTTC.

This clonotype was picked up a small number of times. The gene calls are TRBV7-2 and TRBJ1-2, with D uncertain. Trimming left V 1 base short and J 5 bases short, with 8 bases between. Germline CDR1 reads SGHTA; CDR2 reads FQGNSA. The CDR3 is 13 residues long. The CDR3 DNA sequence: TGTGCCAGCAGCTTAGACGATATTTATGGCTACACCTTC. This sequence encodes CASSLDDIYGYTF.

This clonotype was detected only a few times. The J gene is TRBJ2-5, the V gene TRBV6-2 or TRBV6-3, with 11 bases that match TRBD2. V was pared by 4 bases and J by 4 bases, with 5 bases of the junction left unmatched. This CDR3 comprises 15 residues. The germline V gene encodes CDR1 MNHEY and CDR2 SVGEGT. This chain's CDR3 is CASSSVTSGTETQYF. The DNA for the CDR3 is TGTGCCAGCAGTTCCGTGACTAGCGGGACAGAGACCCAGTACTTC.

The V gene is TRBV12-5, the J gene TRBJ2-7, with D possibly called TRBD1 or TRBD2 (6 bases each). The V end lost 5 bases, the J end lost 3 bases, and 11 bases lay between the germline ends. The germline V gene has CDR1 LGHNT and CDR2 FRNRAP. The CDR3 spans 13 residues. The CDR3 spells CASGQGTFYEQYF. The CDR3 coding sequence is TGTGCTAGTGGTCAGGGGACTTTCTACGAGCAGTACTTC.

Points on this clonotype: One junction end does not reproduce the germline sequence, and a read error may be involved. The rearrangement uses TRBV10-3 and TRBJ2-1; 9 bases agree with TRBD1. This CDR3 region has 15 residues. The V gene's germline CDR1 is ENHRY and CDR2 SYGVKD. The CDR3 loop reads CAIREYRGLYKEQFF. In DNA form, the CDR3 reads TGTGCCATCAGGGAGTACAGGGGGCTCTACAAGGAGCAGTTCTTC.

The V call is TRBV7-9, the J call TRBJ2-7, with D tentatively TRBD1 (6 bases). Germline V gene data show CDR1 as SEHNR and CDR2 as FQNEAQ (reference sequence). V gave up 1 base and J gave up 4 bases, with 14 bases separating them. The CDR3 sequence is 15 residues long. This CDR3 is CASSLVEQGEYEQYF. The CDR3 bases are TGTGCCAGCAGCTTAGTTGAACAGGGAGAATACGAGCAGTACTTC.

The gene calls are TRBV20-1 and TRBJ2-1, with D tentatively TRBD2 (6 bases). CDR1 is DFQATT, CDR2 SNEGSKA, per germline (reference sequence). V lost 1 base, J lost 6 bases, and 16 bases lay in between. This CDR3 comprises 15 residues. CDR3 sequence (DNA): TGCAGTGCTAGAGTCCCGGGAGTTAGGTTCAATGAGCAGTTCTTC. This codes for CSARVPGVRFNEQFF.

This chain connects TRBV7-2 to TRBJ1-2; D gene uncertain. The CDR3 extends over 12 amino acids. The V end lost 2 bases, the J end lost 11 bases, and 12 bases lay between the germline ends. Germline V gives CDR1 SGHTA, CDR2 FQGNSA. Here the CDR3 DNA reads TGTACCAGCAGCTTAAAGTTGACGGGTTACACCTTC. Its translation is CTSSLKLTGYTF.

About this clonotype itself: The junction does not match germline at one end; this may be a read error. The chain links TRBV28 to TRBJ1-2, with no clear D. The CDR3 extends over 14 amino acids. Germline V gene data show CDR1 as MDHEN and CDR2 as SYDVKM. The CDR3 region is CASSLVPGPYDYTF. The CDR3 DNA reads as TGTGCCAGCAGTTTAGTTCCGGGCCCCTATGACTACACCTTC.

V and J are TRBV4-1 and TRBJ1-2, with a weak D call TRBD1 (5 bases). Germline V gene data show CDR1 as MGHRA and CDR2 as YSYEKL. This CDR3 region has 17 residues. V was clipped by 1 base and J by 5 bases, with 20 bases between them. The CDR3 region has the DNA TGCGCCAGCAGCCAAGGTTTGCGGGGGTCGCATGAATATGGCTACACCTTC. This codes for CASSQGLRGSHEYGYTF.

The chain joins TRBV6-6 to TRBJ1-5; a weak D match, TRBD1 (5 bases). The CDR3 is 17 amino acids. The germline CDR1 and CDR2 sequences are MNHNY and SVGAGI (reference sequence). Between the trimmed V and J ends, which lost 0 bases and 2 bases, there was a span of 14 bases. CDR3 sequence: CASSYSTGMGGNQPQHF. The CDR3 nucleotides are TGTGCCAGCAGTTACTCCACAGGCATGGGTGGCAATCAGCCCCAGCATTTT.

The CDR3 spells CASSQDRGGQGYTF. The CDR3 DNA sequence: TGTGCCAGCAGCCAAGATAGGGGAGGGCAAGGCTACACCTTC. The V gene is TRBV3-1, the J gene TRBJ1-2; a possible D gene is TRBD1 (5 bases). The CDR3 runs 14 residues. V was clipped by 0 bases and J by 8 bases, with 13 bases between them. Germline values: CDR1 LGHDT, CDR2 YNNKEL (reference sequence).